Below, 14 T cell receptor beta chains from the same sample are listed, as sequenced in a study of response to subunit inactivated influenza vaccine. MiXCR, run by TCRdb on the RT-PCR reads, gives a single entry per CDR3 protein. Counted here are fewer than 400,000 distinct CDR3 sequences, 20% to 25% occurring once; the ten biggest clones make up roughly a tenth. This specimen was PBMCs from blood, taken approximately 20 months after vaccination. These receptor sequences come from a man aged 50 to 69 who received an inactivated influenza vaccine.

The chain joins TRBV5-6 to TRBJ2-3; D unclear. V shed 4 bases and J shed 6 bases, with 9 bases lying between them. The CDR3 consists of 12 residues. CDR1 and CDR2 (germline): SGHDT, YYEEEE. The CDR3, as DNA: TGTGCCAGCAGCCGGAGTGAGGATACGCAGTATTTT. This encodes CASSRSEDTQYF.

The CDR3 loop reads CASSIGSIGNQPQHF. The CDR3 nucleotides are TGTGCCAGTAGTATCGGGTCGATCGGCAATCAGCCCCAGCATTTT. The rearrangement joins TRBV19 to TRBJ1-5; D remains ambiguous. The CDR3 has 15 residues. V was trimmed by 3 bases and J by 2 bases, leaving 11 bases between them. Germline V lookup: CDR1 LNHDA, CDR2 SQIVND (reference sequence).

This clonotype came up a few times. The CDR3 loop is CSVRTGARIEQFF. For the CDR3, the DNA is TGCAGCGTCCGGACAGGGGCTCGGATTGAGCAGTTCTTC. V and J are TRBV20-1 and TRBJ2-1, with 9 bases aligning to TRBD1. The CDR3 length is 13 residues. Germline CDR1 DFQATT, CDR2 SNEGSKA (reference sequence).

The rearrangement joins TRBV28 to TRBJ2-5; unclear D gene. CDR3 size: 14 residues. CDR1 is MDHEN and CDR2 is SYDVKM in the germline V gene. V lost 7 bases to trimming and J lost 1 base, with 13 bases between them. CDR3 bases: TGTGCCAGCAAATTGTCGGGTTCCCAAGAGACCCAGTACTTC. This gives the protein CASKLSGSQETQYF.

This clonotype was counted many times. This sequence joins TRBV20-1 and TRBJ1-2, with D possibly being TRBD1 (6 bases). V was pared by 3 bases and J by 5 bases, with 22 bases between. The germline V gene has CDR1 DFQATT and CDR2 SNEGSKA (reference sequence). CDR3 length equals 16 residues. CDR3: CSASFIPRQDVYGYTF. The CDR3 DNA reads TGCAGTGCTAGTTTCATACCTAGACAGGATGTTTATGGCTACACCTTC.

The chain employs TRBV6-4 and TRBJ2-2; tentatively, D is TRBD2 (5 bases). Trimming took off 4 bases at V and 5 bases at J, with 11 bases between the two ends. The CDR3 is made up of 14 amino acids. Germline-derived CDR1 and CDR2 are MRHNA and SNTAGT. CDR3 bases: TGTGCCAGCAGTGCTTCCCCGGGGACCGGGGAGCTGTTTTTT. Amino acids: CASSASPGTGELFF.

The chain links TRBV7-8 to TRBJ2-7; D might be TRBD2 (5 bases). V lost 6 bases and J 3 bases, leaving 12 bases between the germline ends. Germline lookup yields CDR1 SGHVS and CDR2 FQNEAQ. This CDR3 is 13 amino acids long. CDR3 sequence: CASSHSDYYEQYF. In DNA, the CDR3 is TGTGCCAGCAGTCATAGCGATTACTACGAGCAGTACTTC.

This clonotype was seen a handful of times. V usage is TRBV6-2 or TRBV6-3 and J usage is TRBJ2-2; a weak D match, TRBD1 (6 bases). The germline CDR1 and CDR2 sequences are MNHEY and SVGEGT. The CDR3 has 14 residues. V shed 3 bases and J shed 6 bases, with 11 bases lying between them. CDR3 coding DNA: TGTGCCAGCAGTTATACAGGGATGTCCGGGGAGCTGTTTTTT. As protein: CASSYTGMSGELFF.

The chain has TRBV10-3 and TRBJ1-2; a possible D gene is TRBD1 (5 bases). The CDR3 covers 16 residues. V lost 6 bases to trimming and J lost 4 bases, with 21 bases between them. CDR1 is ENHRY, CDR2 SYGVKD, per germline. The CDR3 is CAISGALRTSSYGYTF. The CDR3, as DNA: TGTGCCATCAGCGGGGCGCTCCGAACGAGCAGCTATGGCTACACCTTC.

This clonotype has more than one count but fewer than ten. This chain connects TRBV28 to TRBJ2-1; TRBD1 aligns across 7 bases. The CDR3 sequence is 14 residues long. V was clipped by 5 bases and J by 7 bases; unmatched bases: 8. CDR1 MDHEN and CDR2 SYDVKM come from the germline V gene. The DNA of the CDR3 is TGTGCCAGCAGTCTCCTAACAGGGGAAAATGAGCAGTTCTTC. Translating it yields CASSLLTGENEQFF.

This clonotype was counted a few times. This rearrangement joins TRBV5-1 to TRBJ1-2; 8 bases align to TRBD1. Germline V gene lookup returns CDR1 SGHRS and CDR2 YFSETQ. After removal of 4 bases from V and 4 bases from J, the junction contained 6 bases not matched to a gene. CDR3 length: 14 amino acids. Here the CDR3 reads CASSPDRAIYGYTF. As DNA, the CDR3 is TGCGCCAGCAGCCCGGACAGGGCGATCTATGGCTACACCTTC.

This clonotype was detected ten times or more. This chain uses TRBV7-9 with TRBJ1-5; D is perhaps TRBD1 (5 bases). V lost 2 bases to trimming and J lost 4 bases, with 9 bases between them. Germline-derived CDR1 and CDR2 are SEHNR and FQNEAQ (reference sequence). The CDR3 has 14 amino acids. CDR3 coding DNA: TGTGCCAGCAGCTTATACGGGGGAAATCAGCCCCAGCATTTT. It specifies CASSLYGGNQPQHF.

About this clonotype: A much larger clone differs by one base, so this may be a read error. The CDR3 here is CASSLVVLRTGTGIISNQPQHF. The DNA for the CDR3 is TGTGCCAGCAGCCTAGTAGTATTACGGACAGGTACTGGGATAATTAGCAATCAGCCCCAGCATTTT. V gene TRBV4-2 combines with J gene TRBJ1-5; TRBD1 agrees at 7 bases. The CDR3 contains 22 residues. J lost 0 bases, V lost 4 bases, and 24 bases had no gene match. In germline, CDR1 is LGHNA, CDR2 YNFKEQ.

Only a few counts were recorded for this clonotype. The CDR3 loop reads CASSHPGTVGYEQYF. The CDR3 DNA sequence: TGCGCCAGCAGTCACCCCGGGACGGTAGGCTACGAGCAGTACTTC. The V and J genes are TRBV23-1 and TRBJ2-7, with D possibly being TRBD1 or TRBD2 (5 bases each). TRBV23-1 is treated as an ORF (open reading frame) with a function not yet certain. The CDR3 is made up of 15 amino acids. Trimming removed 3 bases at V and 3 bases at J, with 15 bases between.